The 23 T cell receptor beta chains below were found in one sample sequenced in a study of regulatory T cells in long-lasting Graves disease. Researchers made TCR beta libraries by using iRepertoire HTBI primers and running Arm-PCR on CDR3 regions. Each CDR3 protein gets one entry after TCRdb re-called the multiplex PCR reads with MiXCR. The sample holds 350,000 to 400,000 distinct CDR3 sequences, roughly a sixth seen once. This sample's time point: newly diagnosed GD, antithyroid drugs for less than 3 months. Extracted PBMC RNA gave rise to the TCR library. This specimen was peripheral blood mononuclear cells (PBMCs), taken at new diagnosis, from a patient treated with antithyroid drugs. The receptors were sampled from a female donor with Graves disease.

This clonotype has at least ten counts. This chain's CDR3 is CASSTQGSYEQYF. The DNA for the CDR3 is TGTGCCAGCAGTACCCAGGGCAGCTACGAGCAGTACTTC. The chain has TRBV27 and TRBJ2-7, with D possibly being TRBD1 (5 bases). V gave up 5 bases and J gave up 3 bases, with 11 bases separating them. The CDR3 is 13 amino acids. Germline assignment: CDR1 MNHEY and CDR2 SMNVEV (reference sequence).

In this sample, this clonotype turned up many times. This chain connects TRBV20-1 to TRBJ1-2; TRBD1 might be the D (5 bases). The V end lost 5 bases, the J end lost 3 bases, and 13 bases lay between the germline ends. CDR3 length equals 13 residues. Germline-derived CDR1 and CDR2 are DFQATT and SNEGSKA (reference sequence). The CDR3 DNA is TGCAGTGCTCCCCAGGACACGGACTATGGCTACACCTTC. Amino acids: CSAPQDTDYGYTF.

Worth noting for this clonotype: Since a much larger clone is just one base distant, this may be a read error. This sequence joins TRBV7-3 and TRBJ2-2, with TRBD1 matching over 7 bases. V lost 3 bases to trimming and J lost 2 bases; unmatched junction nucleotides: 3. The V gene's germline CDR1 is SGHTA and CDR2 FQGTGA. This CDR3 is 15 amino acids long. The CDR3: CASSFTGVNTGELFF. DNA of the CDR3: TGTGCCAGCAGCTTTACAGGGGTAAACACCGGGGAGCTGTTTTTT.

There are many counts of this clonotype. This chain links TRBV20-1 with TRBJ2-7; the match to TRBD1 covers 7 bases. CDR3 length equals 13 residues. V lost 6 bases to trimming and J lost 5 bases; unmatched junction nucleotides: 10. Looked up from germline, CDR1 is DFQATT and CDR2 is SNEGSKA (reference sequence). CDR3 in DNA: TGCAGTGCGGGATCATACAGGGGTCACGAGCAGTACTTC. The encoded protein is CSAGSYRGHEQYF.

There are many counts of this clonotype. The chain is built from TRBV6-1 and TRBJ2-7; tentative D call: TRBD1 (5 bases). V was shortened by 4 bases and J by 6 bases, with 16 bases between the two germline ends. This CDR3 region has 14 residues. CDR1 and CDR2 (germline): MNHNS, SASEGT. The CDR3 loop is CASSVYTRAGEQYF. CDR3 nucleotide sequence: TGTGCCAGCAGTGTCTACACCAGGGCAGGCGAGCAGTACTTC.

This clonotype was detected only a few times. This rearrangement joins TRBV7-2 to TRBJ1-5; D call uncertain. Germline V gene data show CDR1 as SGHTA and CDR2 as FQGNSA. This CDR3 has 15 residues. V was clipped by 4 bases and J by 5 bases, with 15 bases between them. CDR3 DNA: TGTGCCAGCAGCTCCACTCCCGGGCCCCATCAGCCCCAGCATTTT. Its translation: CASSSTPGPHQPQHF.

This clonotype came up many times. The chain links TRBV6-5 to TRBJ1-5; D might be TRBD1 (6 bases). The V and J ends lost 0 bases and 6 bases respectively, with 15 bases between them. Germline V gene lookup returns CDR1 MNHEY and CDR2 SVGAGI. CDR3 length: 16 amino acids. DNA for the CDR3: TGTGCCAGCAGTTACTCCAGGGGACGCGGGTCTCAGCCCCAGCATTTT. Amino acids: CASSYSRGRGSQPQHF.

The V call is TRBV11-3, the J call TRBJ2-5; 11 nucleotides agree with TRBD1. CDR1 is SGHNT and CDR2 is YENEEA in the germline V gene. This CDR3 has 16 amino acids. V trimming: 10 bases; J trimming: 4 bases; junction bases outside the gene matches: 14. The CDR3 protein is CATSDAAGQGVETQYF. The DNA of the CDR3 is TGTGCCACCAGTGACGCAGCGGGACAGGGGGTAGAGACCCAGTACTTC.

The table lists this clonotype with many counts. The CDR3 spells CASSATTRGEQFF. The CDR3, as DNA: TGTGCCAGTAGTGCAACAACTAGGGGTGAGCAGTTCTTC. The rearrangement uses TRBV19 and TRBJ2-1; D is tentatively TRBD1 or TRBD2 (5 bases each). CDR1 is LNHDA, CDR2 SQIVND, per germline (reference sequence). V was clipped by 5 bases and J by 9 bases, with 14 bases between them. This CDR3 region has 13 residues.

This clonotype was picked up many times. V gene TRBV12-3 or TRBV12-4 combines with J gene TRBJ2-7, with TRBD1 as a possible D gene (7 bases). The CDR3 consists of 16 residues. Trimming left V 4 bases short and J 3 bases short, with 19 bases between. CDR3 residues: CASSSKGGRGGYEQYF. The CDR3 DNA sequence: TGTGCCAGCAGTTCGAAAGGGGGCAGGGGAGGCTACGAGCAGTACTTC.

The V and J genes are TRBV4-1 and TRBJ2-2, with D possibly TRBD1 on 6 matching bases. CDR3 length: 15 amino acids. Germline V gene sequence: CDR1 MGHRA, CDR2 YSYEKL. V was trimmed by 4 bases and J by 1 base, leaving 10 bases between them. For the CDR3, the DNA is TGCGCCAGCAGCCGGCAGACAGGGAACACCGGGGAGCTGTTTTTT. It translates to CASSRQTGNTGELFF.

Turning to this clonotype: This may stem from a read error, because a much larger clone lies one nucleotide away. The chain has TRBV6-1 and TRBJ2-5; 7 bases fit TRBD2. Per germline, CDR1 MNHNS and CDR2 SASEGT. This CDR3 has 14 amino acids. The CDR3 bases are TGTGCCAGCTGCGAGCGGGGACTTGGAGAGACCCAGCACTTC. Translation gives CASCERGLGETQHF.

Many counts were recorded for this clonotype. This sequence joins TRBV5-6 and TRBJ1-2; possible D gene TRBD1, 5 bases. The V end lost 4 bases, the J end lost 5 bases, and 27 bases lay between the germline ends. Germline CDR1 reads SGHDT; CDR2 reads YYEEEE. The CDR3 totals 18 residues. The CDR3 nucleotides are TGTGCCAGCAGCGAAACGGTCGGGACGGCCCTCGGAGGGTATGGCTACACCTTC. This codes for CASSETVGTALGGYGYTF.

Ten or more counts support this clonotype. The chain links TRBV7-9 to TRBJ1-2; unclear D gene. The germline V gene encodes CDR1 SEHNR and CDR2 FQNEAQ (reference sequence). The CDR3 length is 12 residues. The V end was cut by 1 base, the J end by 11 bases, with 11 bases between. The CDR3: CASSLGSIGYTF. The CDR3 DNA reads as TGTGCCAGCAGCTTAGGATCGATAGGGTACACCTTC.

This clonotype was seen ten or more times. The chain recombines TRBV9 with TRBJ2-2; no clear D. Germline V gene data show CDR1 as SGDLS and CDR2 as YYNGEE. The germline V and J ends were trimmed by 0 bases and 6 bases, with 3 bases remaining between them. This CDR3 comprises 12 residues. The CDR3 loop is CASSVVPGELFF. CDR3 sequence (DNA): TGTGCCAGCAGCGTAGTCCCCGGGGAGCTGTTTTTT.

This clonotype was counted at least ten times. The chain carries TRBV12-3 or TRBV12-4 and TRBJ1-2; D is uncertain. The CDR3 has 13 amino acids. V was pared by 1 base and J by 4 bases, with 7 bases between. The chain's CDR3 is CASSLGLTYGYTF. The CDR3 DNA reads TGTGCCAGCAGTTTAGGACTAACCTATGGCTACACCTTC.

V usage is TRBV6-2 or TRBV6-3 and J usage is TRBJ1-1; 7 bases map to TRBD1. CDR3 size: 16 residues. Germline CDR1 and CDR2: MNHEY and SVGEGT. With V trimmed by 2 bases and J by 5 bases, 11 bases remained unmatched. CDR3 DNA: TGTGCCAGCAGTTACCCCGCAGGGGGAGTATGGACTGAAGCTTTCTTT. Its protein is CASSYPAGGVWTEAFF.

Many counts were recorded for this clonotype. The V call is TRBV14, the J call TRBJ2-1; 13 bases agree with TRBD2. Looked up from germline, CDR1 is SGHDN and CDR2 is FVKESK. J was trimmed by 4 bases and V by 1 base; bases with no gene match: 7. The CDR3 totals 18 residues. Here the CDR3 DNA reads TGTGCCAGCAGCCAAGGACTAGCGGGGGGCCCTAGGTACAATGAGCAGTTCTTC. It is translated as CASSQGLAGGPRYNEQFF.

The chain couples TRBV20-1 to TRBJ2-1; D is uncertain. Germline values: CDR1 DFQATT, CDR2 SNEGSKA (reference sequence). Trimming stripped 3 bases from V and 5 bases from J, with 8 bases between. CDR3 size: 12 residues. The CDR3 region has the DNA TGCAGTGCTAGGCTCTTCCACAATGAGCAGTTCTTC. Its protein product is CSARLFHNEQFF.

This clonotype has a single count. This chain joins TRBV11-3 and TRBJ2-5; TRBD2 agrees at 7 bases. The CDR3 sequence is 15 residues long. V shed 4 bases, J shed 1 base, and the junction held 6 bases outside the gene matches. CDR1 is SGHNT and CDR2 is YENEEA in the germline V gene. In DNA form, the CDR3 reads TGTGCCAGCAGCTACCACAGACTAGCCCAAGAGACCCAGTACTTC. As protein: CASSYHRLAQETQYF. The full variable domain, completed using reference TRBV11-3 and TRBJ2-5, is EAGVVQSPRYKIIEKKQPVAFWCNPISGHNTLYWYLQNLGQGPELLIRYENEEAVDDSQLPKDRFSAERLKGVDSTLKIQPAELGDSAVYLCASSYHRLAQETQYFGPGTRLLVL.

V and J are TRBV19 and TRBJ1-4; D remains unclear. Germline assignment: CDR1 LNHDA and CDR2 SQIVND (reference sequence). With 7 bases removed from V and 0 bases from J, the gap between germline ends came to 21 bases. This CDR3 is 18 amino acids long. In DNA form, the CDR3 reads TGTGCCAGTACCGTCTCGACCGGCTCCTCTGCAACTAATGAAAAACTGTTTTTT. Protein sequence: CASTVSTGSSATNEKLFF.

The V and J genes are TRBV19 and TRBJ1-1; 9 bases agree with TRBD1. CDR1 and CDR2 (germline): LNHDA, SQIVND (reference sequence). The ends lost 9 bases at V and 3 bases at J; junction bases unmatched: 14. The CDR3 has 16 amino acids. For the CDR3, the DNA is TGTGCCAGCCCGCCAACCGTCGACAGGGGGGACACTGAAGCTTTCTTT. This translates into CASPPTVDRGDTEAFF.

The chain's CDR3 is CASSAAGQGAGGYTF. Written as DNA, the CDR3 is TGTGCCAGCAGCGCGGCGGGACAGGGGGCCGGGGGCTACACCTTC. This chain links TRBV12-3 or TRBV12-4 with TRBJ1-2; TRBD1 agrees at 12 bases. The CDR3 is made up of 15 amino acids. Trimming cost V 6 bases and J 8 bases; bases outside gene matches: 10.